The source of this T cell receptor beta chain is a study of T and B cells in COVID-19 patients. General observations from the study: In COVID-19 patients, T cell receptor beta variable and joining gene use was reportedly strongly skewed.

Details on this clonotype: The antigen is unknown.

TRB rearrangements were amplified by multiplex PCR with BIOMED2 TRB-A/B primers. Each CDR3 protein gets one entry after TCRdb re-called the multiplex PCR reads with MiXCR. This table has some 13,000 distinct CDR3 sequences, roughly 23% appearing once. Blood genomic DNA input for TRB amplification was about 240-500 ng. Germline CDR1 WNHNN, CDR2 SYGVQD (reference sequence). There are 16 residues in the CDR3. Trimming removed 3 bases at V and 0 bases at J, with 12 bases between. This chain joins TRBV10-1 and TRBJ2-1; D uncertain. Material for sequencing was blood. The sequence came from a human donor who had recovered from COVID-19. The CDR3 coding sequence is TGCGCCAGCAGTGATATGGGCCTCCGCTCCTACAATGAGCAGTTCTTC. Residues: CASSDMGLRSYNEQFF.